The 25 T cell receptor beta chains presented below share a single source sample, sequenced in a study of T cell responses to AZD1222 COVID-19 vaccine. The table came from immunoSEQ multiplex PCR; TCRdb's copy has only in-frame clones and leaves some out. The sample holds about 120,000 clones, 80% to 90% seen once. The sequences come from peripheral blood, collected on day 0 of AZD1222 vaccination. The receptor set was obtained from an adult in good health.

The chain employs TRBV5-6 and TRBJ1-3; TRBD1 agrees at 7 bases. Germline V lookup: CDR1 SGHDT, CDR2 YYEEEE. V shed 0 bases, J shed 0 bases, and the junction held 3 bases outside the gene matches. This CDR3 spans 16 amino acids. CDR3 protein: CASSLAGTVSGNTIYF. CDR3 sequence (DNA): TGTGCCAGCAGCTTGGCCGGGACAGTCTCTGGAAACACCATATATTTT.

CDR3 sequence: CASSLAPQGANEKLFF. The CDR3 nucleotides read TGCGCCAGCAGCTTGGCCCCCCAGGGGGCTAATGAAAAACTGTTTTTT. V and J are TRBV5-1 and TRBJ1-4; TRBD1 aligns across 7 bases. Germline CDR1 is SGHRS and CDR2 is YFSETQ. The CDR3 covers 16 residues. V shed 0 bases and J 3 bases; nucleotides not matched to a gene: 5. Full variable domain (outside the CDR3, taken from reference TRBV5-1 and TRBJ1-4): KAGVTQTPRYLIKTRGQQVTLSCSPISGHRSVSWYQQTPGQGLQFLFEYFSETQRNKGNFPGRFSGRQFSNSRSEMNVSTLELGDSALYLCASSLAPQGANEKLFFGSGTQLSVL.

The chain employs TRBV5-5 and TRBJ2-7, with a possible D match to TRBD1 (8 bases). Trimming cost V 0 bases and J 1 base, with 11 bases left between them. Germline V CDR1 and CDR2: SGHKS, YYEKEE (reference sequence). The CDR3 spans 15 residues. The CDR3 bases are TGTGCCAGCAGCTTGGAACAGGGGGGGTCCTACGAGCAGTACTTC. This codes for CASSLEQGGSYEQYF.

The chain carries TRBV25-1 and TRBJ1-4; D might be TRBD1 (6 bases). The germline V and J ends were trimmed by 6 bases and 6 bases, with 23 bases remaining between them. In germline, CDR1 is MGHDK, CDR2 SYGVNS. The CDR3 covers 17 residues. CDR3 DNA: TGTGCCAGCAGCGACCCCCTAACGGGGGGCTGGGATGAAAAACTGTTTTTT. Amino acids: CASSDPLTGGWDEKLFF.

The chain is built from TRBV4-2 and TRBJ2-1; 11 bases are a match to TRBD2. V was clipped by 4 bases and J by 8 bases; unmatched bases: 7. CDR3 length equals 15 residues. Per germline, CDR1 LGHNA and CDR2 YNFKEQ. The CDR3 protein is CASSPLAGGDHEQFF. The CDR3 DNA reads as TGTGCCAGCAGCCCCTTAGCGGGAGGGGACCATGAGCAGTTCTTC.

The genes are TRBV2 and TRBJ2-6, with unresolved D. This CDR3 spans 15 amino acids. The germline V and J ends were trimmed by 1 base and 0 bases, with 4 bases remaining between them. Germline CDR1 and CDR2: SNHLY and FYNNEI. The CDR3 DNA reads as TGTGCCAGCAGTGAAGAGGACTCTGGGGCCAACGTCCTGACTTTC. As protein: CASSEEDSGANVLTF.

The chain carries TRBV7-2 and TRBJ2-3, with D perhaps matching TRBD2 (5 bases). The germline V gene encodes CDR1 SGHTA and CDR2 FQGNSA. This CDR3 has 14 residues. The V gene lost 1 base and the J gene lost 4 bases, with 9 bases spanning the gap. In DNA, the CDR3 is TGTGCCAGCAGCTTAGACTACGGGGCAGATACGCAGTATTTT. Its protein product is CASSLDYGADTQYF.

The chain recombines TRBV28 with TRBJ2-2; a possible D gene is TRBD2 (6 bases). CDR1 MDHEN and CDR2 SYDVKM come from the germline V gene. Between the trimmed V and J ends, which lost 7 bases and 5 bases, there was a span of 14 bases. The CDR3 has 14 amino acids. The CDR3 coding sequence is TGTGCCAGCAACGACGGGGGAGGTACCGGGGAGCTGTTTTTT. Its protein is CASNDGGGTGELFF.

The chain employs TRBV11-3 and TRBJ2-2; D uncertain. This CDR3 contains 13 residues. Germline lookup yields CDR1 SGHNT and CDR2 YENEEA. Trimming left V 5 bases short and J 1 base short, with 5 bases between. CDR3: CASSNRNTGELFF. The CDR3 DNA sequence: TGTGCCAGCAGCAACAGGAACACCGGGGAGCTGTTTTTT.

This rearrangement joins TRBV28 to TRBJ1-6, with D unresolved. The V end was cut by 3 bases, the J end by 5 bases, with 8 bases between. Germline V CDR1 and CDR2: MDHEN, SYDVKM. The CDR3 sequence is 14 residues long. CDR3 bases: TGTGCCAGCAGTTTGGCGGCAAATAATTCACCCCTCCACTTT. It specifies CASSLAANNSPLHF.

The V call is TRBV9, the J call TRBJ2-3; 7 bases align to TRBD1. Looked up from germline, CDR1 is SGDLS and CDR2 is YYNGEE. With 0 bases clipped from V and 0 bases from J, the junction kept 4 bases outside the gene matches. The CDR3 spans 16 residues. The CDR3: CASSVARGQSTDTQYF. The CDR3 DNA follows: TGTGCCAGCAGCGTAGCTAGGGGGCAAAGCACAGATACGCAGTATTTT.

The chain has TRBV6-1 and TRBJ2-7, with no clear D. There are 15 residues in the CDR3. CDR1 is MNHNS, CDR2 SASEGT, per germline. Trimming cost V 2 bases and J 2 bases, with 13 bases left between them. DNA of the CDR3: TGTGCCAGCAGTGAACTAGGACGGACGCCCTACGAGCAGTACTTC. Its protein product is CASSELGRTPYEQYF.

The gene calls are TRBV6-1 and TRBJ1-2; D is unresolved. With 2 bases removed from V and 3 bases from J, the gap between germline ends came to 10 bases. The germline gives CDR1 MNHNS, CDR2 SASEGT. The CDR3 loop spans 14 amino acids. The CDR3 DNA follows: TGTGCCAGCAGTGAATACGACACTGACTATGGCTACACCTTC. It codes for CASSEYDTDYGYTF.

The chain has TRBV24-1 and TRBJ1-5; D is uncertain. Germline V lookup: CDR1 KGHDR, CDR2 SFDVKD. V lost 4 bases to trimming and J lost 3 bases, with 6 bases between them. This CDR3 contains 13 residues. The CDR3 DNA reads as TGTGCCACCAGTGAAGGGTTCAATCAGCCCCAGCATTTT. This encodes CATSEGFNQPQHF.

The V and J genes are TRBV5-1 and TRBJ2-7; 12 bases map to TRBD1. This CDR3 spans 16 amino acids. The J segment lost 3 bases and the V segment lost 0 bases, leaving 4 bases of the junction unmatched. CDR1 is SGHRS, CDR2 YFSETQ, per germline. The CDR3 sequence: CASSLGGTGGFYEQYF. DNA of the CDR3: TGCGCCAGCAGCTTGGGTGGGACAGGGGGCTTCTACGAGCAGTACTTC.

This chain connects TRBV7-2 to TRBJ2-7, with 9 nucleotides matching TRBD2. Looked up from germline, CDR1 is SGHTA and CDR2 is FQGNSA. V shed 3 bases and J 4 bases; nucleotides not matched to a gene: 4. The CDR3 has 14 amino acids. This CDR3 reads CASSFGGRGYEQYF. CDR3 DNA sequence: TGTGCCAGCAGCTTTGGCGGGAGGGGGTACGAGCAGTACTTC.

This chain uses TRBV6-2 or TRBV6-3 with TRBJ2-3; D is possibly TRBD2 (6 bases). This CDR3 is built from 15 residues. Per germline, CDR1 MNHEY and CDR2 SVGEGT. V was pared by 4 bases and J by 4 bases, with 15 bases between. The chain's CDR3 is CASSLGGRDPDTQYF. The CDR3, as DNA: TGTGCCAGCAGTTTGGGGGGAAGGGACCCAGATACGCAGTATTTT.

The genes are TRBV18 and TRBJ1-5, with D maybe TRBD1 (5 bases). V lost 3 bases and J lost 4, with 10 bases in between. This CDR3 region has 14 residues. CDR1 and CDR2 from the germline V gene are KGHSH and LQKENI. Here the CDR3 reads CASSPGAGNQPQHF. The DNA of the CDR3 is TGTGCCAGCTCACCCGGGGCAGGGAATCAGCCCCAGCATTTT.

V is TRBV2 and J is TRBJ2-1; D is unresolved. The germline V gene has CDR1 SNHLY and CDR2 FYNNEI. The CDR3 has 12 residues. Trimming took 5 bases from V and 4 from J, leaving 6 bases between them. CDR3 DNA sequence: TGTGCCAGCAGTCACCCGTACAATGAGCAGTTCTTC. Residues: CASSHPYNEQFF.

This rearrangement joins TRBV5-1 to TRBJ1-5; TRBD1 might be the D (5 bases). CDR1 SGHRS and CDR2 YFSETQ come from the germline V gene. Trimming cost V 5 bases and J 5 bases, with 11 bases left between them. This CDR3 is built from 13 residues. CDR3 region: CASRGDGDQPQHF. CDR3 nucleotides: TGCGCCAGCAGGGGGGATGGGGATCAGCCCCAGCATTTT.

This chain links TRBV18 with TRBJ1-5; 9 bases line up with TRBD1. Germline trimming cut 6 bases from V and 2 bases from J; bases unmatched to any gene: 2. The CDR3 contains 14 residues. CDR1 and CDR2 from the germline V gene are KGHSH and LQKENI. CDR3 coding DNA: TGTGCCAGCTCGGACAGGGGCGGCAATCAGCCCCAGCATTTT. This sequence encodes CASSDRGGNQPQHF.

The J gene is TRBJ1-2, the V gene TRBV28, with 7 bases fitting TRBD1. J gave up 5 bases and V 7 bases, and 13 bases lay outside the gene matches. The germline gives CDR1 MDHEN, CDR2 SYDVKM. The length of the CDR3 is 15 residues. The CDR3 sequence is CASTFRTGGKYGYTF. CDR3 bases: TGTGCCAGCACCTTTCGGACAGGCGGAAAGTATGGCTACACCTTC.

This clone has only one observation. This chain joins TRBV28 and TRBJ1-3; weak D call: TRBD1 (5 bases). Per the germline V gene, CDR1 is MDHEN and CDR2 is SYDVKM. With 6 bases removed from V and 0 bases from J, the gap between germline ends came to 9 bases. The CDR3 extends over 14 amino acids. The CDR3 nucleotides read TGTGCCAGCAGGACAGCGAGCTCTGGAAACACCATATATTTT. Protein product: CASRTASSGNTIYF.

The chain links TRBV30 to TRBJ2-1; maybe TRBD2 (5 bases). This CDR3 region has 15 residues. Germline assignment: CDR1 GTSNPN and CDR2 SVGIG (reference sequence). V lost 1 base and J 10 bases, leaving 20 bases between the germline ends. The CDR3 DNA reads as TGTGCCTGGAGTGCCGGACTTCTCTCCTCGGGAGAGCAGTTCTTC. Translating it yields CAWSAGLLSSGEQFF. Based on the CDR3 plus reference TRBV30 and TRBJ2-1, the full variable domain is SQTIHQWPATLVQPVGSPLSLECTVEGTSNPNLYWYRQAAGRGLQLLFYSVGIGQISSEVPQNLSASRPQDRQFILSSKKLLLSDSGFYLCAWSAGLLSSGEQFFGPGTRLTVL.

The V gene is TRBV10-1, the J gene TRBJ1-2; unclear D gene. This CDR3 region has 12 residues. Per germline, CDR1 WNHNN and CDR2 SYGVQD (reference sequence). V was cut by 5 bases and J by 1 base, with 5 bases left in between. CDR3 protein: CASSTVNYGYTF. DNA for the CDR3: TGCGCCAGCAGTACAGTTAACTATGGCTACACCTTC.